The 20 T cell receptor beta chains reported below all come from one sample, sequenced in a study of T cell responses to AZD1222 COVID-19 vaccine. The protocol was immunoSEQ multiplex PCR, while the TCRdb copy is restricted to in-frame clones and leaves out a portion. The sample carries fewer than 150,000 clones, under 95% recorded once. Sequences were derived from peripheral blood, sampled 28 days after the second AZD1222 dose. These receptors came from an adult who received the AZD1222 COVID-19 vaccine.

This clone has a handful of counts. This sequence joins TRBV7-9 and TRBJ2-7; 10 bases map to TRBD2. The CDR3 is 15 residues long. CDR1 and CDR2 (germline): SEHNR, FQNEAQ (reference sequence). Trimming took 3 bases from V and 7 from J; bases not matched to a gene: 9. In nucleotides, the CDR3 is TGTGCCAGCAGCTTTTTAGCGGGGGGCTCTGGTGAGCAGTACTTC. This codes for CASSFLAGGSGEQYF.

The rearrangement links TRBV7-5 to TRBJ2-1; the table gives TRBD1 as D, unverified against the DNA. TRBV7-5 is a pseudogene. CDR3 length: 15 amino acids. CDR3 in DNA: TGTGTCAGAAGCGCGGGACAGGGTGCGAGCAATGAGCAGTTCTTC. Translated, it gives CVRSAGQGASNEQFF.

V gene TRBV7-8 combines with J gene TRBJ1-5; D is unresolved. The CDR3 covers 17 residues. V lost 0 bases and J lost 0, with 12 bases in between. From germline, CDR1 is SGHVS and CDR2 FQNEAQ. CDR3 in amino acids: CASSLAGRLNSNQPQHF. The CDR3 region has the DNA TGTGCCAGCAGCTTAGCAGGCAGGCTTAATAGCAATCAGCCCCAGCATTTT.

The V gene is TRBV11-2, the J gene TRBJ2-5; D might be TRBD2 (5 bases). The CDR3 contains 14 residues. The V gene's germline CDR1 is SGHAT and CDR2 FQNNGV. V was shortened by 1 base and J by 2 bases, with 8 bases between the two germline ends. CDR3 DNA: TGTGCCAGCAGCTTAGTACGGGATCAAGAGACCCAGTACTTC. The encoded protein is CASSLVRDQETQYF. The entire variable domain, with the rest obtained from reference TRBV11-2 and TRBJ2-5, is as follows: EAGVAQSPRYKIIEKRQSVAFWCNPISGHATLYWYQQILGQGPKLLIQFQNNGVVDDSQLPKDRFSAERLKGVDSTLKIQPAKLEDSAVYLCASSLVRDQETQYFGPGTRLLVL.

The chain carries TRBV6-5 and TRBJ2-5; 10 positions match TRBD1. CDR1 is MNHEY and CDR2 is SVGAGI in the germline V gene. This CDR3 is built from 16 residues. Unmatched junction bases numbered 10, after V lost 4 bases and J lost 5 bases. The CDR3 region is CASSSDRGRYGETQYF. CDR3 coding DNA: TGTGCCAGCAGTTCAGACAGGGGGCGGTATGGGGAGACCCAGTACTTC.

The V call is TRBV7-6, the J call TRBJ2-6; D ambiguous. The CDR3 covers 13 residues. V was clipped by 5 bases and J by 4 bases, with 6 bases between them. The germline V gene encodes CDR1 SGHVS and CDR2 FNYEAQ. CDR3 sequence (DNA): TGTGCCAGCAGCGGAGAGGGGGCCAACGTCCTGACTTTC. This gives the protein CASSGEGANVLTF.

This clone was counted between two and nine times. The chain links TRBV5-1 to TRBJ1-2; perhaps TRBD1 as D (6 bases). The CDR3 is 14 residues long. V was shortened by 1 base and J by 3 bases, with 10 bases between the two germline ends. CDR1 and CDR2 from the germline V gene are SGHRS and YFSETQ. The CDR3 here is CASSLTGTDYGYTF. The CDR3 nucleotides are TGCGCCAGCAGCTTGACAGGGACGGACTATGGCTACACCTTC.

This clone has only a few counts. The CDR3 region has the DNA TGTGCCAGCAGGGTGACAGGGAACTATGGCTACACCTTC. Its translation: CASRVTGNYGYTF. The chain recombines TRBV5-4 with TRBJ1-2; TRBD1 matches 7 bases. The CDR3 consists of 13 residues. Germline V gene lookup returns CDR1 SGHNT and CDR2 YYREEE (reference sequence). The V and J ends lost 5 bases and 2 bases, in that order; junction bases with no gene match: 3.

This rearrangement joins TRBV6-5 to TRBJ1-6; tentative D call: TRBD1 (5 bases). V shed 2 bases and J shed 5 bases, with 10 bases lying between them. The germline CDR1 and CDR2 sequences are MNHEY and SVGAGI. This CDR3 has 15 residues. CDR3: CASSYGGVNNSPLHF. DNA of the CDR3: TGTGCCAGCAGTTACGGGGGGGTTAATAATTCACCCCTCCACTTT.

The CDR3 nucleotides read TGCGCCAGCAGCCAAGGTAACGGGCATCAGCCCCAGCATTTT. Translation: CASSQGNGHQPQHF. V gene TRBV4-1 combines with J gene TRBJ1-5, with D uncertain. The CDR3 loop spans 14 amino acids. The V end was cut by 1 base, the J end by 5 bases, with 9 bases between. Per the germline V gene, CDR1 is MGHRA and CDR2 is YSYEKL.

J is TRBJ1-2 and V is TRBV2; D is undetermined. CDR1 and CDR2 from the germline V gene are SNHLY and FYNNEI. The CDR3 contains 12 residues. V dropped 7 bases and J dropped 8 bases, with 14 bases sitting between them. Here the CDR3 reads CASTTDLGGYTF. CDR3 bases: TGTGCCAGCACCACTGACTTGGGGGGCTACACCTTC.

V gene TRBV5-4 combines with J gene TRBJ1-6; D uncertain. Trimming stripped 4 bases from V and 4 bases from J, with 9 bases between. CDR1 is SGHNT, CDR2 YYREEE, per germline (reference sequence). This CDR3 region has 14 residues. The CDR3 DNA sequence: TGTGCCAGCAGCGTAGGACGGTATAATTCACCCCTCCACTTT. Amino acid sequence: CASSVGRYNSPLHF. Full variable domain (missing parts from reference TRBV5-4 and TRBJ1-6): ETGVTQSPTHLIKTRGQQVTLRCSSQSGHNTVSWYQQALGQGPQFIFQYYREEENGRGNFPPRFSGLQFPNYSSELNVNALELDDSALYLCASSVGRYNSPLHFGNGTRLTVT.

The chain uses TRBV10-3 and TRBJ1-1; D is perhaps TRBD1 (5 bases). Germline V CDR1 and CDR2: ENHRY, SYGVKD. Trimming cost V 4 bases and J 1 base, with 7 bases left between them. The CDR3 sequence is 13 residues long. The CDR3 region is CAISATENTEAFF. The DNA for the CDR3 is TGTGCCATCAGTGCGACAGAGAACACTGAAGCTTTCTTT.

The rearrangement joins TRBV30 to TRBJ1-6; D remains unclear. Trimming pared 1 base from V and 7 bases from J, leaving 8 bases between. The CDR3 loop spans 13 amino acids. Germline loops: CDR1 GTSNPN, CDR2 SVGIG (reference sequence). The CDR3 DNA follows: TGTGCCTGGAGTGATCTCCCGAATTCACCCCTCCACTTT. Translation gives CAWSDLPNSPLHF. The full variable domain, with the rest looked up from reference TRBV30 and TRBJ1-6, is SQTIHQWPATLVQPVGSPLSLECTVEGTSNPNLYWYRQAAGRGLQLLFYSVGIGQISSEVPQNLSASRPQDRQFILSSKKLLLSDSGFYLCAWSDLPNSPLHFGNGTRLTVT.

There are a few counts of this clone. The gene calls are TRBV5-4 and TRBJ1-5; 8 bases map to TRBD1. This CDR3 region has 15 residues. Germline V CDR1 and CDR2: SGHNT, YYREEE (reference sequence). V gave up 4 bases and J gave up 4 bases; unmatched junction bases: 7. The CDR3 nucleotides read TGTGCCAGCAGCCCCGACAGGGGAGGGAATCAGCCCCAGCATTTT. It encodes CASSPDRGGNQPQHF. Together with reference TRBV5-4 and TRBJ1-5, the CDR3 gives the full variable domain: ETGVTQSPTHLIKTRGQQVTLRCSSQSGHNTVSWYQQALGQGPQFIFQYYREEENGRGNFPPRFSGLQFPNYSSELNVNALELDDSALYLCASSPDRGGNQPQHFGDGTRLSIL.

The rearrangement joins TRBV19 to TRBJ1-1; no clear D gene. Germline loops: CDR1 LNHDA, CDR2 SQIVND (reference sequence). V lost 2 bases, J lost 3 bases, and 10 bases lay in between. The CDR3 contains 14 residues. CDR3 sequence reads: CASSIWTGDTEAFF. DNA of the CDR3: TGTGCCAGTAGTATATGGACTGGGGACACTGAAGCTTTCTTT.

The gene calls are TRBV19 and TRBJ2-1; TRBD2 matches at 10 bases. V dropped 5 bases and J dropped 0; count of bases not matched to a gene: 10. The CDR3 is 18 amino acids. CDR1 and CDR2 (germline): LNHDA, SQIVND (reference sequence). In nucleotides, the CDR3 is TGTGCCAGTAGTTCACGGACTAGCGGCACGAGCTCCTACAATGAGCAGTTCTTC. Translated, it gives CASSSRTSGTSSYNEQFF. The whole variable domain, remainder taken from reference TRBV19 and TRBJ2-1, is DGGITQSPKYLFRKEGQNVTLSCEQNLNHDAMYWYRQDPGQGLRLIYYSQIVNDFQKGDIAEGYSVSREKKESFPLTVTSAQKNPTAFYLCASSSRTSGTSSYNEQFFGPGTRLTVL.

This chain joins TRBV14 and TRBJ2-3; tentative D call: TRBD1 (6 bases). The CDR3 is 15 amino acids. Between the trimmed V and J ends, which lost 4 bases and 0 bases, there was a span of 11 bases. Germline V gene lookup returns CDR1 SGHDN and CDR2 FVKESK. This CDR3 is CASSRDTGSTDTQYF. The CDR3 DNA is TGTGCCAGCAGCCGAGACACAGGGAGCACAGATACGCAGTATTTT.

The chain uses TRBV27 and TRBJ2-1; D not certain. The germline V gene encodes CDR1 MNHEY and CDR2 SMNVEV (reference sequence). The CDR3 runs 14 residues. V was clipped by 5 bases and J by 6 bases, with 14 bases between them. CDR3 residues: CASSAGGAANEQFF. The CDR3 bases are TGTGCCAGCAGTGCCGGTGGAGCAGCCAATGAGCAGTTCTTC.

The genes are TRBV5-6 and TRBJ2-1; 9 bases agree with TRBD1. The CDR3 runs 16 residues. J lost 7 bases, V lost 0 bases, and 8 bases had no gene match. Per the germline V gene, CDR1 is SGHDT and CDR2 is YYEEEE. The CDR3 sequence is CASSLADRGLMNEQFF. The CDR3 nucleotides are TGTGCCAGCAGCTTGGCGGACAGGGGTTTGATGAATGAGCAGTTCTTC. The variable domain in full, with the rest retrieved from reference TRBV5-6 and TRBJ2-1, is DAGVTQSPTHLIKTRGQQVTLRCSPKSGHDTVSWYQQALGQGPQFIFQYYEEEERQRGNFPDRFSGHQFPNYSSELNVNALLLGDSALYLCASSLADRGLMNEQFFGPGTRLTVL.